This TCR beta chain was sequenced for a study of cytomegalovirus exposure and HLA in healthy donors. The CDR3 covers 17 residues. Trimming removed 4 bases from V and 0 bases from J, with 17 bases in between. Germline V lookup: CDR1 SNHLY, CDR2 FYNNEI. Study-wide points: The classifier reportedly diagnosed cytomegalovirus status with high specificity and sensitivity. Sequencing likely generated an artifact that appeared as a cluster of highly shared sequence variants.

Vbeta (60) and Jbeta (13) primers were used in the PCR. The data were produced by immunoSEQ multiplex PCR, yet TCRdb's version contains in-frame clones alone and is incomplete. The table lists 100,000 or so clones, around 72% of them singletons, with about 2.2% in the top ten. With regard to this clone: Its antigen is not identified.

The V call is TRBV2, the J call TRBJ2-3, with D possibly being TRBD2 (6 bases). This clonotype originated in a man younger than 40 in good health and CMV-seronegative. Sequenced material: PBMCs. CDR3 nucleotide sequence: TGTGCCAGCAGTGTATTCGTGGGACTGTCAAGCACAGATACGCAGTATTTT. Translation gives CASSVFVGLSSTDTQYF.